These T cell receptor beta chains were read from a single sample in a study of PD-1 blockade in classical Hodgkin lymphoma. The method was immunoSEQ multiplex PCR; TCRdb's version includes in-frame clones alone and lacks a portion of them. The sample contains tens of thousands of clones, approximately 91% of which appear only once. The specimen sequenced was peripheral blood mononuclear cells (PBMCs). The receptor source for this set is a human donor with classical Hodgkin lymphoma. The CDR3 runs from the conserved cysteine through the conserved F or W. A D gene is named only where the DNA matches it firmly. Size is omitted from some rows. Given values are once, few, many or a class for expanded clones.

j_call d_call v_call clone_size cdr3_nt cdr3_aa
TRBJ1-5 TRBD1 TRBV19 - TGTGCCAGTAGTATAGATGACAGGGTCTTAGGCAATCAGCCCCAGCATTTT CASSIDDRVLGNQPQHF
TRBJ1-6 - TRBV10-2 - TGCGCCAGCCAGGGACGGAACATTAATTCACCCCTCCACTTT CASQGRNINSPLHF
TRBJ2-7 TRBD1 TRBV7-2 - TGTGCCAGCAGTATCACAGGGGAAGGCGCCTACGAGCAGTACTTC CASSITGEGAYEQYF
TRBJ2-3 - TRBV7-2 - TGTGCCAGTAGCTTGCCATCCACAGATACGCAGTATTTT CASSLPSTDTQYF
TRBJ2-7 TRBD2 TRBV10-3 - TGTGCCATCAGTGAGTCAGGGAGGGGCGAGCAGTACTTC CAISESGRGEQYF
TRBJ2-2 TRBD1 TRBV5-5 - TGTGCCAGCAGCTGGACAGGGAACACCGGGGAGCTGTTTTTT CASSWTGNTGELFF
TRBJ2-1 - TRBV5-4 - TGTGCCAGCAGCTTGCAGCGTCGGGCCTCCTACAATGAGCAGTTCTTC CASSLQRRASYNEQFF
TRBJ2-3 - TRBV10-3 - TGTGCCATCAGTGAGTCTGTGGTAGTAATGGATACGCAGTATTTT CAISESVVVMDTQYF
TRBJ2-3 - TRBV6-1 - TGTGCCAGCAGCCTAAATCAGCTCACAGATACGCAGTATTTT CASSLNQLTDTQYF
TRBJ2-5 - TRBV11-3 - TGTGCCAGCAGCTTCTCTGGAGATAGCGAGACCCAGTACTTC CASSFSGDSETQYF
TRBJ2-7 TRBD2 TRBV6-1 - TGTGCCAGCAGTGAAGCATTGGGGGCGGGAGGAAGGTACGAGCAGTACTTC CASSEALGAGGRYEQYF
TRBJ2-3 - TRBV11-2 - TGTGCCAGCAGCTTAGATTCTGTGTCCGATACGCAGTATTTT CASSLDSVSDTQYF
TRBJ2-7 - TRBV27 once TGTGCCAGCAGTTCCAGGGGGTACGGGAGGTACGAGCAGTACTTC CASSSRGYGRYEQYF
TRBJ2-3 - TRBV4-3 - TGCGCCAGCAGCCAAGGTGTCACGCAGTATTTT CASSQGVTQYF
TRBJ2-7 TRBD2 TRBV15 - TGTGCCACCAGCAGCGGCGGGAGGATCTCCTACGAGCAGTACTTC CATSSGGRISYEQYF
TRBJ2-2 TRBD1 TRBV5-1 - TGCGCCAGCAGCTTGAAGGGACAGGGGGCCGGGGAGCTGTTTTTT CASSLKGQGAGELFF
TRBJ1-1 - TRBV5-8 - TGTGCCAGCAGCTTTTGGCCCTTGCATCAGGACACTGAAGCTTTCTTT CASSFWPLHQDTEAFF
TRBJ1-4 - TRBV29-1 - TGCAGCGTCGGGAGTTGGGGGAGAGAACTGTTTTTT CSVGSWGRELFF
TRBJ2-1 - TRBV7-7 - TGTGCCAGCAGCCAAGAATACGGGACACCCAATGAGCAGTTCTTC CASSQEYGTPNEQFF
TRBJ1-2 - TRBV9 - TGTGCCAGCAGCGTAGATCAGAACTATGGCTACACCTTC CASSVDQNYGYTF
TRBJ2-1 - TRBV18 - TGTGCCAGCTCACCACAAAGGGACGGTGATGAGCAGTTCTTC CASSPQRDGDEQFF
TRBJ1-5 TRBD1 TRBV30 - TGTGCCTGGAGCGTCGGACAGGGGGCTTCCCATAGCAATCAGCCCCAGCATTTT CAWSVGQGASHSNQPQHF
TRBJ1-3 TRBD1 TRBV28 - TGTGCCAGCATACAGGGGGCGATACGAAACACCATATATTTT CASIQGAIRNTIYF
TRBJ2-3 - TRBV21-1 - TGTGCCAGCAGTCACTCACAGGGGTGGGGCACAGATACGCAGTATTTT CASSHSQGWGTDTQYF
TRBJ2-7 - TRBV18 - TGTGCCAGCTCACCAGGGATCCAATCCTACGAGCAGTACTTC CASSPGIQSYEQYF
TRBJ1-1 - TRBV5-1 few TGCGCCAGCAAGGGGGAGATTGAAGCTTTCTTT CASKGEIEAFF
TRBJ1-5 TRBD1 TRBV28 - TGTGCCAGCAGTCGACAGGGCCCAGCGGGGCCCCAGCATTTT CASSRQGPAGPQHF
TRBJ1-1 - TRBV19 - TGTGCCAGTACCAAGACAGGTCTCGCTACTGAAGCTTTCTTT CASTKTGLATEAFF
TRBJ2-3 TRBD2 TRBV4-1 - TGCGCCAGCAGCCAAGACCCCTTTGCAGCGGGAGGGCAAGATACGCAGTATTTT CASSQDPFAAGGQDTQYF
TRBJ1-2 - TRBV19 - TGTGCCAGTAGTATAGATACGGTCCTCGGGGTAACTGCCGGCTACACCTTC CASSIDTVLGVTAGYTF